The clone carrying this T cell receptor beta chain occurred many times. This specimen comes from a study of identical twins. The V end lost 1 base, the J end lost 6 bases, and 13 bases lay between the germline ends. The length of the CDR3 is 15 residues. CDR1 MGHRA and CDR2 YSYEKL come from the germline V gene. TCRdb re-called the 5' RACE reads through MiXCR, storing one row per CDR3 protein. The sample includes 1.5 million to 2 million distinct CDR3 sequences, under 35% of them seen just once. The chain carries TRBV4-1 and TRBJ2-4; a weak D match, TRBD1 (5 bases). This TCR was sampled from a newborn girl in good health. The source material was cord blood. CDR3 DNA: TGCGCCAGCAGCCAAGGGACACCTCCTTCAAACATTCAGTACTTC. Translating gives CASSQGTPPSNIQYF.